This T cell receptor beta chain originates from a study of T-cell reconstitution after alpha-beta-depleted transplantation in children. Using unique molecular identifiers, the investigators prepared the TCRbeta library. TCRdb used MiXCR to reprocess the PCR reads, holding one entry per CDR3 protein. The sample has fewer than 150,000 distinct CDR3 sequences; about a tenth are singletons. The CDR3 length is 14 residues. Per germline, CDR1 ENHRY and CDR2 SYGVKD. With 4 bases clipped from V and 3 bases from J, the junction kept 3 bases outside the gene matches. Study-wide findings and caveats: The study reportedly traced alpha-beta T cells about two months after transplant to several hundred expanded graft clones. One year post-transplant, T-cell counts and diversity were largely derived from T cells produced anew.

This clonotype came up a few times. The antigen is unknown. The source was PBMCs, mostly from graft donor cells, collected 180 days after TCRalphabeta/CD19-depleted stem cell transplant. The V gene is TRBV10-3, the J gene TRBJ2-7; 10 bases line up with TRBD2. The receptor was isolated from a girl under two years old who had a stem cell transplant for combined immunodeficiency, so the T cells may come from the graft donor. CDR3 sequence: CAISVGTSDYEQYF. As DNA, the CDR3 is TGTGCCATCAGTGTAGGGACTAGCGACTACGAGCAGTACTTC.